The following is a TCR beta chain sequence with its context. Its cognate antigen is unknown. The germline CDR1 and CDR2 sequences are GTSNPN and SVGIG (reference sequence). The CDR3 length is 11 residues. Deletions cut 3 bases from V and 8 bases from J, with 10 bases between. Each donor was nominally healthy when sampled (though unrecorded immune exposures were likely). The PCR had 60 Vbeta and 13 Jbeta primers. Libraries were prepared by immunoSEQ multiplex PCR; TCRdb keeps only in-frame clonotypes and omits some of them. This repertoire includes 200,000 or so clones. This sample was included in a study of cytomegalovirus exposure and HLA in healthy donors. Regarding the study as a whole: Associated with HLA alleles at 0.05 false discovery rate in a later analysis were 16,951 TCR beta sequences.

V is TRBV30 and J is TRBJ1-2; D call uncertain. This TCR came from a boy under 18 in good health and CMV-seronegative. The sequenced sample consisted of PBMCs. The CDR3 loop is CAWRQSQGYTF. CDR3 nucleotides: TGTGCCTGGAGACAGTCTCAAGGCTACACCTTC.